Presented here are 10 T cell receptor beta chains from one specimen sequenced in a study of blood T cell repertoires in COVID-19. Assay used: immunoSEQ multiplex PCR; TCRdb lists only in-frame clones, some missing. Of some 170,000 clones in the sample, around 81% are singletons; the top ten hold less than 6%. Sequenced material: PBMCs or T cells enriched from blood (not recorded which). These receptors all come from a man aged 35-49 years who had recovered from COVID-19.

V and J are TRBV2 and TRBJ2-1, with 13 positions matching TRBD2. Trimming took 0 bases from V and 8 from J; bases not matched to a gene: 4. CDR1 and CDR2 (germline): SNHLY, FYNNEI. CDR3 length: 16 amino acids. The CDR3 protein is CASSEATSGGRDEQFF. The CDR3 region has the DNA TGTGCCAGCAGTGAAGCGACTAGCGGGGGGAGAGATGAGCAGTTCTTC.

CDR3 residues: CASSLSGTLSYEQYV. CDR3 bases: TGTGCCAGCAGCTTGTCGGGGACACTCTCCTACGAGCAGTACGTC. V gene TRBV5-5 combines with J gene TRBJ2-7; tentative D call: TRBD1 (6 bases). The CDR3 covers 15 residues. The germline V and J ends were trimmed by 1 base and 0 bases, with 11 bases remaining between them. Germline CDR1 and CDR2: SGHKS and YYEKEE (reference sequence).

The chain has TRBV6-2 or TRBV6-3 and TRBJ2-3; maybe TRBD2 (5 bases). Trimming removed 2 bases at V and 9 bases at J, with 15 bases between. Germline V gives CDR1 MNHEY, CDR2 SVGEGT. This CDR3 region has 14 residues. The CDR3 loop is CASSYRSGIGTQYF. CDR3 DNA sequence: TGTGCCAGCAGTTACAGGTCGGGGATAGGCACGCAGTATTTT.

The chain links TRBV19 to TRBJ1-5, with 8 bases that match TRBD1. V dropped 9 bases and J dropped 5; count of bases not matched to a gene: 0. CDR3 length: 11 residues. Germline V CDR1 and CDR2: LNHDA, SQIVND (reference sequence). CDR3: CARTGDQPQHF. The CDR3 DNA reads as TGTGCCAGGACAGGGGATCAGCCCCAGCATTTT. Drawing the rest from reference TRBV19 and TRBJ1-5, the complete variable domain is DGGITQSPKYLFRKEGQNVTLSCEQNLNHDAMYWYRQDPGQGLRLIYYSQIVNDFQKGDIAEGYSVSREKKESFPLTVTSAQKNPTAFYLCARTGDQPQHFGDGTRLSIL.

The chain employs TRBV5-1 and TRBJ2-7; D remains ambiguous. Germline-derived CDR1 and CDR2 are SGHRS and YFSETQ. The CDR3 contains 13 residues. V was cut by 1 base and J by 3 bases, with 8 bases left in between. CDR3 protein: CASSLSYYYEQYF. DNA for the CDR3: TGCGCCAGCAGCTTGTCCTACTACTACGAGCAGTACTTC. Variable domain in full (rest from reference TRBV5-1 and TRBJ2-7): KAGVTQTPRYLIKTRGQQVTLSCSPISGHRSVSWYQQTPGQGLQFLFEYFSETQRNKGNFPGRFSGRQFSNSRSEMNVSTLELGDSALYLCASSLSYYYEQYFGPGTRLTVT.

CDR3 loop: CAVDTSSYNEQFF. CDR3 DNA: TGTGCCGTAGACACGAGCTCCTACAATGAGCAGTTCTTC. The rearrangement uses TRBV19 and TRBJ2-1; no definite D call. There are 13 residues in the CDR3. Per germline, CDR1 LNHDA and CDR2 SQIVND (reference sequence). Trimming removed 11 bases from V and 0 bases from J, with 11 bases in between.

V is TRBV7-9 and J is TRBJ1-6; 9 positions agree with TRBD1. The CDR3 consists of 17 residues. The germline V gene encodes CDR1 SEHNR and CDR2 FQNEAQ (reference sequence). J lost 10 bases, V lost 5 bases, and 15 bases had no gene match. The CDR3 protein is CASSDFGGTGMGSPLHF. The CDR3 DNA reads as TGTGCCAGCAGCGATTTCGGGGGGACAGGGATGGGATCACCCCTCCACTTT.

The chain employs TRBV18 and TRBJ2-7; TRBD2 agrees at 11 bases. CDR1 is KGHSH and CDR2 is LQKENI in the germline V gene. The length of the CDR3 is 17 residues. Trimming removed 3 bases from V and 4 bases from J; junction bases left unmatched: 11. CDR3 DNA: TGTGCCAGCTCACCTTACCTAGCGGGGGGTGCGGATTACGAGCAGTACTTC. It is translated as CASSPYLAGGADYEQYF.

The sample holds a few counts of this clone. This chain uses TRBV7-9 with TRBJ2-7, with 9 bases identical to TRBD1. This CDR3 contains 14 residues. V gave up 3 bases and J gave up 4 bases; unmatched junction bases: 4. The germline gives CDR1 SEHNR, CDR2 FQNEAQ (reference sequence). CDR3 nucleotide sequence: TGTGCCAGCAGCTTGACAGGGGGTACTTACGAGCAGTACGTC. The encoded protein is CASSLTGGTYEQYV.

The chain employs TRBV5-5 and TRBJ1-5, with D possibly TRBD1 on 5 matching bases. Trimming left V 4 bases short and J 10 bases short, with 18 bases between. This CDR3 has 14 residues. In germline, CDR1 is SGHKS, CDR2 YYEKEE (reference sequence). CDR3 coding DNA: TGTGCCAGCAGCCCCGGTGGAGGGGTGAGACCCCAGCATTTT. It yields the protein CASSPGGGVRPQHF.